The 26 T cell receptor beta chains reported below all come from one sample, sequenced in a study of OX40 agonist ivuxolimab in advanced cancers. Library generation was performed with the immunoSEQ multiplex PCR assay. TCRdb holds this immuneACCESS table with in-frame rearrangements only. Some clones are missing; in checked studies, unresolved V genes explain under half, and the rest has no known cause. The sample includes tens of thousands of clones, with approximately 89% observed a single time. Under 0.4% of the sample is taken by the ten largest. Specimen: CD4+ or CD8+ T cells sorted from blood, collected in a trial of the OX40 agonist ivuxolimab. These receptors all come from an adult with an advanced solid tumor such as melanoma, head and neck, liver or kidney cancer.

This clone was detected only a few times. The rearrangement joins TRBV12-2 to TRBJ1-6. TRBV12-2 is a pseudogene. This CDR3 is 15 amino acids long. The CDR3: CASRLGRMGDSPLHF. CDR3 nucleotides: TGTGCAAGTCGCTTAGGACGGATGGGAGATTCACCCCTCCACTTT.

This clone was observed a handful of times. V and J are TRBV30 and TRBJ1-5, with TRBD1 as a possible D gene (6 bases). The V end was cut by 3 bases, the J end by 3 bases, with 15 bases between. Germline CDR1 is GTSNPN and CDR2 is SVGIG (reference sequence). The CDR3 is 15 residues long. The CDR3 bases are TGTGCCTGGAGGACGCCGACAGGTGCCAATCAGCCCCAGCATTTT. It codes for CAWRTPTGANQPQHF.

CDR3 sequence (DNA): TGCGCCAGCAGGATTGGGACGGACACCGGGGAGCTGTTTTTT. Translating it yields CASRIGTDTGELFF. The chain employs TRBV10-1 and TRBJ2-2; D is perhaps TRBD1 or TRBD2 (5 bases each). From germline, CDR1 is WNHNN and CDR2 SYGVQD (reference sequence). Trimming left V 6 bases short and J 3 bases short, with 11 bases between. CDR3 length: 14 amino acids.

The chain joins TRBV10-1 to TRBJ2-5; TRBD2 matches 10 bases. J gave up 1 base and V 4 bases, and 15 bases lay outside the gene matches. The V gene's germline CDR1 is WNHNN and CDR2 SYGVQD (reference sequence). This CDR3 is 19 amino acids long. The CDR3: CASSGGSSVAGGIQETQYF. The DNA for the CDR3 is TGCGCCAGCAGTGGGGGATCATCAGTAGCGGGAGGAATCCAAGAGACCCAGTACTTC.

V and J are TRBV2 and TRBJ2-5, with TRBD2 matching over 10 bases. V dropped 6 bases and J dropped 3; count of bases not matched to a gene: 4. The CDR3 sequence is 14 residues long. Per the germline V gene, CDR1 is SNHLY and CDR2 is FYNNEI. In DNA form, the CDR3 reads TGTGCCAGCAGCAGGACTAGCGGTAAAGAGACCCAGTACTTC. Encoded protein: CASSRTSGKETQYF.

This chain uses TRBV19 with TRBJ2-1; 10 bases align to TRBD1. CDR3 length: 15 amino acids. Trimming at V came to 5 bases and at J to 7 bases, leaving 8 bases not matched to a gene. The germline gives CDR1 LNHDA, CDR2 SQIVND (reference sequence). The CDR3 DNA sequence: TGTGCCAGTAGTCCTGTCCCGGGACAGGGGAATGAGCAGTTCTTC. Amino acid sequence: CASSPVPGQGNEQFF.

This clone showed up just once. CDR3 bases: TGCGCCAGCAGCTCAGGAGGGGGCGCCTCTGGGGCCAACGTCCTGACTTTC. Translation: CASSSGGGASGANVLTF. The genes are TRBV5-1 and TRBJ2-6, with D possibly being TRBD1 (7 bases). The CDR3 is 17 residues long. V lost 3 bases and J 0 bases, leaving 13 bases between the germline ends. Germline loops: CDR1 SGHRS, CDR2 YFSETQ.

This clone was counted once. The chain couples TRBV27 to TRBJ1-2, with D possibly TRBD1 on 6 matching bases. The length of the CDR3 is 15 residues. With 7 bases removed from V and 3 bases from J, the gap between germline ends came to 18 bases. Germline values: CDR1 MNHEY, CDR2 SMNVEV (reference sequence). The CDR3 is CASTSGGGGYYGYTF. Here the CDR3 DNA reads TGTGCCAGCACCTCCGGGGGGGGCGGGTACTATGGCTACACCTTC.

The chain is built from TRBV20-1 and TRBJ1-2; possible D gene TRBD1, 6 bases. Trimming pared 5 bases from V and 4 bases from J, leaving 8 bases between. CDR1 is DFQATT, CDR2 SNEGSKA, per germline (reference sequence). The CDR3 runs 11 residues. CDR3 in amino acids: CSAWTVYGYTF. CDR3 nucleotides: TGCAGTGCTTGGACAGTCTATGGCTACACCTTC.

The chain couples TRBV11-2 to TRBJ2-3; 7 nucleotides align to TRBD2. Germline values: CDR1 SGHAT, CDR2 FQNNGV. The CDR3 has 18 amino acids. J lost 0 bases, V lost 1 base, and 10 bases had no gene match. As DNA, the CDR3 is TGTGCCAGCAGCTTAGTGATGTCTAGCGGCACTAGCACAGATACGCAGTATTTT. Protein: CASSLVMSSGTSTDTQYF.

V is TRBV9 and J is TRBJ1-5; D call uncertain. This CDR3 contains 13 residues. V dropped 0 bases and J dropped 2 bases, with 3 bases sitting between them. Germline V gene sequence: CDR1 SGDLS, CDR2 YYNGEE. The CDR3, as DNA: TGTGCCAGCAGCGTAGCCGGCAATCAGCCCCAGCATTTT. It yields the protein CASSVAGNQPQHF.

The J gene is TRBJ2-2, the V gene TRBV18, with unresolved D. V dropped 3 bases and J dropped 3 bases, with 11 bases sitting between them. Looked up from germline, CDR1 is KGHSH and CDR2 is LQKENI. The CDR3 is 15 residues long. The CDR3 reads CASSPIRSHTGELFF. DNA of the CDR3: TGTGCCAGCTCACCTATCAGGAGTCACACCGGGGAGCTGTTTTTT.

CDR3 region: CASSSGGSSYEQYF. The CDR3 DNA reads as TGTGCCAGCAGCTCAGGGGGCAGCTCCTACGAGCAGTACTTC. The J gene is TRBJ2-7, the V gene TRBV5-4, with TRBD1 matching 8 bases. This CDR3 contains 14 residues. Germline trimming cut 3 bases from V and 0 bases from J; bases unmatched to any gene: 2. Germline V gene lookup returns CDR1 SGHNT and CDR2 YYREEE (reference sequence). Full variable domain (rest looked up from reference TRBV5-4 and TRBJ2-7): ETGVTQSPTHLIKTRGQQVTLRCSSQSGHNTVSWYQQALGQGPQFIFQYYREEENGRGNFPPRFSGLQFPNYSSELNVNALELDDSALYLCASSSGGSSYEQYFGPGTRLTVT.

The chain carries TRBV19 and TRBJ2-3; 8 nucleotides agree with TRBD2. V dropped 1 base and J dropped 1; count of bases not matched to a gene: 4. Germline V gene sequence: CDR1 LNHDA, CDR2 SQIVND (reference sequence). CDR3 length: 16 residues. The CDR3 is CASSIGGLAGTDTQYF. The CDR3 DNA reads as TGTGCCAGTAGTATAGGAGGACTAGCAGGCACAGATACGCAGTATTTT. Full variable domain (missing parts from reference TRBV19 and TRBJ2-3): DGGITQSPKYLFRKEGQNVTLSCEQNLNHDAMYWYRQDPGQGLRLIYYSQIVNDFQKGDIAEGYSVSREKKESFPLTVTSAQKNPTAFYLCASSIGGLAGTDTQYFGPGTRLTVL.

This clone came up a few times. V is TRBV5-5 and J is TRBJ1-1; D is possibly TRBD1 (6 bases). V lost 4 bases, J lost 0 bases, and 7 bases lay in between. Germline CDR1 is SGHKS and CDR2 is YYEKEE (reference sequence). This CDR3 spans 13 amino acids. The CDR3 spells CASSRTVNTEAFF. DNA of the CDR3: TGTGCCAGCAGCCGGACAGTGAACACTGAAGCTTTCTTT.

The genes are TRBV2 and TRBJ2-7; D is perhaps TRBD2 (7 bases). V lost 7 bases and J lost 3, with 13 bases in between. The CDR3 has 13 residues. In germline, CDR1 is SNHLY, CDR2 FYNNEI. CDR3 in amino acids: CASKGGVVYEQYF. CDR3 nucleotide sequence: TGTGCCAGCAAGGGGGGGGTGGTCTACGAGCAGTACTTC.

This clone was observed a single time. The chain links TRBV28 to TRBJ2-5, with D perhaps TRBD2 (5 bases). V dropped 10 bases and J dropped 5 bases, with 11 bases sitting between them. Germline values: CDR1 MDHEN, CDR2 SYDVKM. The CDR3 sequence is 11 residues long. The CDR3 coding sequence is TGTGCCACCGACTATATGGAGACCCAGTACTTC. It is translated as CATDYMETQYF.

In this sample, this clone turned up once. The V gene is TRBV18, the J gene TRBJ1-1; 11 bases line up with TRBD1. The CDR3 contains 14 residues. The germline V gene encodes CDR1 KGHSH and CDR2 LQKENI. Trimming at V came to 3 bases and at J to 5 bases, leaving 2 bases not matched to a gene. The CDR3 region has the DNA TGTGCCAGCTCACCGGACAGGGGGCGGACTGAAGCTTTCTTT. Translation gives CASSPDRGRTEAFF.

The chain's CDR3 is CASSLAGLSSAFF. CDR3 nucleotides: TGCGCCAGCAGCTTGGCCGGGCTTTCGTCAGCTTTCTTT. J is TRBJ1-1 and V is TRBV5-1, with D unclear. CDR3 length: 13 residues. Germline V gene sequence: CDR1 SGHRS, CDR2 YFSETQ. The V and J ends lost 0 bases and 10 bases respectively, with 13 bases between them.

This clone has just one count. V gene TRBV27 combines with J gene TRBJ1-2, with TRBD1 as a possible D gene (5 bases). The length of the CDR3 is 13 residues. Trimming shortened V by 6 bases and J by 4 bases, and 12 bases separated the two germline ends. The germline V gene has CDR1 MNHEY and CDR2 SMNVEV (reference sequence). CDR3 nucleotide sequence: TGTGCCAGCAGAAACCGGGACCGCTATGGCTACACCTTC. Residues: CASRNRDRYGYTF.

This clone was recorded only once. The J gene is TRBJ2-3, the V gene TRBV19; 10 bases are shared with TRBD2. This CDR3 is 15 amino acids long. Germline-derived CDR1 and CDR2 are LNHDA and SQIVND (reference sequence). V lost 1 base, J lost 5 bases, and 3 bases stayed unmatched. The CDR3 coding sequence is TGTGCCAGTAGTATAGTCACTAGCGGGGTAGATACGCAGTATTTT. It encodes CASSIVTSGVDTQYF.

The J gene is TRBJ2-7, the V gene TRBV6-5, with 8 bases that match TRBD1. Germline loops: CDR1 MNHEY, CDR2 SVGAGI. V lost 8 bases and J lost 0; bases outside the gene matches: 3. This CDR3 contains 13 residues. CDR3 amino acids: CASWDRSSYEQYF. In DNA, the CDR3 is TGTGCCAGCTGGGACAGGTCCTCCTACGAGCAGTACTTC.

V gene TRBV30 combines with J gene TRBJ2-5; D is perhaps TRBD1 or TRBD2 (5 bases each). The germline V gene encodes CDR1 GTSNPN and CDR2 SVGIG (reference sequence). V dropped 0 bases and J dropped 2 bases, with 7 bases sitting between them. CDR3 length: 13 amino acids. CDR3 loop: CAWSVGRQETQYF. In nucleotides, the CDR3 is TGTGCCTGGAGTGTGGGACGGCAAGAGACCCAGTACTTC.

The gene calls are TRBV27 and TRBJ2-5, with TRBD1 matching over 9 bases. Looked up from germline, CDR1 is MNHEY and CDR2 is SMNVEV (reference sequence). The CDR3 contains 14 residues. The J segment lost 2 bases and the V segment lost 4 bases, leaving 2 bases of the junction unmatched. The CDR3 DNA follows: TGTGCCAGCAGTTGGGGGACAGGGCAAGAGACCCAGTACTTC. As protein: CASSWGTGQETQYF.

The V gene is TRBV7-2, the J gene TRBJ2-7, with 7 bases fitting TRBD1. Germline V gene lookup returns CDR1 SGHTA and CDR2 FQGNSA. The trim removed 5 bases at V and 4 bases at J, leaving 8 bases unmatched. This CDR3 has 14 amino acids. The DNA for the CDR3 is TGTGCCAGCAGCAAGGGGGCCCAGGGGTACGAGCAGTACTTC. Protein sequence: CASSKGAQGYEQYF.

V is TRBV6-1 and J is TRBJ2-2; 7 bases align to TRBD1. J was trimmed by 5 bases and V by 6 bases; bases with no gene match: 3. Germline lookup yields CDR1 MNHNS and CDR2 SASEGT. The CDR3 is 13 amino acids. In nucleotides, the CDR3 is TGTGCCAGCAGCGAACAGGGGACCGGGGAGCTGTTTTTT. It encodes CASSEQGTGELFF.